This T cell receptor (beta chain) was sequenced for a study of T cell repertoires in cytomegalovirus infection. Study-wide background: CMV epitopes that were recently identified and HLA-C-restricted were used alongside well-studied HLA-B-restricted ones. From public TCR beta signatures came an indication of both CMV infection and matching HLA type. Findings and limits, study-wide: Cumulative frequency of public TCR beta families picked out carriers of CMV plus the relevant HLA.

TCRdb used MiXCR to reprocess the reads, holding one entry per CDR3 protein. This sample carries roughly 800,000 distinct CDR3 sequences, 25% to 30% of them seen once, and the ten largest clones take 13%. Germline trimming cut 3 bases from V and 4 bases from J; bases unmatched to any gene: 6. The germline gives CDR1 SGDLS, CDR2 YYNGEE. The CDR3 totals 15 residues. In this sample, this clonotype turned up a few times. The antigen remains unidentified. The sequences come from cultured CD8+ T cells from PBMCs, collected from culture after CMV antigen stimulation. The clonotype was recovered from a human donor in good health (CMV status not recorded). Some clones in this sample may be carry-over from other donors' samples. The chain links TRBV9 to TRBJ2-3; the match to TRBD1 covers 9 bases. The CDR3 sequence: CASSAGGTGPDTQYF. The CDR3 nucleotides are TGTGCCAGCAGCGCCGGAGGGACAGGGCCAGATACGCAGTATTTT.